A selection of T cell receptor beta chains follows, all from one sample in a study of blood T cell repertoires in COVID-19. Assay: immunoSEQ multiplex PCR; the TCRdb copy retains only in-frame clones and omits some. The table shows about 130,000 clones, with roughly 83% occurring only once. Sequences were obtained from PBMCs or T cells enriched from blood (not recorded which). All receptors derive from a man in his fifties who had recovered from COVID-19. Each CDR3 is given with its conserved first and last residue. The D gene is left open where the match is weak. Size is stated for part of the rows, as once, few or many counts, or as a class when the clone is expanded.

abundance	d_gene	v_gene	j_gene	CDR3nt	CDR3aa
NA	TRBD2	TRBV19	TRBJ2-1	TGTGCCAGTAGTATATCGGGGGGGGGCCACAATGAGCAGTTCTTC	CASSISGGGHNEQFF
NA	NA	TRBV28	TRBJ1-2	TGTGCCGGGGCGGGGGGGGCTAACTATGGCTACACCTTC	CAGAGGANYGYTF
few	NA	TRBV5-6	TRBJ2-2	TGTGCCAGCAGCTTGGGACTACAAGCGAACACCGGGGAGCTGTTTTTT	CASSLGLQANTGELFF
NA	NA	TRBV5-1	TRBJ2-2	TGCGCCAGCAGCTTCAGGGCAGTCAACACCGGGGAGCTGTTTTTT	CASSFRAVNTGELFF
NA	NA	TRBV15	TRBJ1-5	TGTGCCACCAGCAGAGATGGAGGGATTCAGCCCCAGCATTTT	CATSRDGGIQPQHF
NA	NA	TRBV11-2	TRBJ2-7	TGTGCCAGCAGCCCGCCGGGAACCTACGAGCAGTACTTC	CASSPPGTYEQYF
once	TRBD2	TRBV5-4	TRBJ2-3	TGTGCCAGCAGCCCTACACTTTTACTAGCGGGGGGGCCGTCAGATACGCAGTATTTT	CASSPTLLLAGGPSDTQYF
few	NA	TRBV9	TRBJ1-5	TGTGCCAGCAGCGCGTTAGACTCTAGCAATCAGCCCCAGCATTTT	CASSALDSSNQPQHF
NA	NA	TRBV7-9	TRBJ1-1	TGTGCCAGCAGCTTAGAAGGGAGGGGGACTGAAGCTTTCTTT	CASSLEGRGTEAFF
NA	TRBD2	TRBV5-6	TRBJ2-1	TGTGCCAGCAGCTTGCTAGCGGGGGGGCGGTTGGATGAGCAGTTCTTC	CASSLLAGGRLDEQFF
NA	NA	TRBV6-6	TRBJ1-1	TGTGCCAGCAGTTACTCGGCAGGGCTCCGGAACACTGAAGCTTTCTTT	CASSYSAGLRNTEAFF
NA	NA	TRBV19	TRBJ1-6	TGTGCCAGTACCAGATTCCAGACAGATAGCTCCTATAATTCACCCCTCCACTTT	CASTRFQTDSSYNSPLHF
NA	NA	TRBV27	TRBJ1-5	TGTGCCAGCAGTCCCTCCGGTCAGCCCCAGCATTTT	CASSPSGQPQHF
NA	NA	TRBV18	TRBJ2-7	TGTGCCAGCTCACGCTTTAGACAGGATATATCCTACGAGCAGTACTTC	CASSRFRQDISYEQYF
NA	NA	TRBV2	TRBJ1-1	TGTGCCAGCAGGCAGGAAATGAACACTGAAGCTTTCTTT	CASRQEMNTEAFF
NA	TRBD1	TRBV6-1	TRBJ2-3	TGTGCCAGCAGTGAAGCTCGGACAGGTCCTATTCGGGATACGCAGTATTTT	CASSEARTGPIRDTQYF
NA	NA	TRBV27	TRBJ1-1	TGTGCCAGCAGTTCGTCCGGGACAATGAACACTGAAGCTTTCTTT	CASSSSGTMNTEAFF
once	TRBD2	TRBV9	TRBJ2-5	TGTGCCAGCAGCGTAGCCTTAGCGGGGGGTGACCAAGAGACCCAGTACTTC	CASSVALAGGDQETQYF
NA	NA	TRBV4-3	TRBJ2-2	TGCGCCAGCAGCCAAACGGGGTCGAACACCGGGGAGCTGTTTTTT	CASSQTGSNTGELFF
NA	NA	TRBV12-3/TRBV12-4	TRBJ1-2	TGTGCCAGCAGTTTGGCGGGGAACTATGGCTACACCTTC	CASSLAGNYGYTF
NA	TRBD1	TRBV5-1	TRBJ1-1	TGCGCCAGCAGCGTGTACAGGGGGCGATCGAACACTGAAGCTTTCTTT	CASSVYRGRSNTEAFF
NA	TRBD1	TRBV19	TRBJ1-6	TGTGCCAGTAGGCCGGGACAGGGAAATTCACCCCTCCACTTT	CASRPGQGNSPLHF